The sequence of this TCR beta chain was determined in a study of blood T cell repertoires in COVID-19 (dated by TCRdb to between 2020 and 2021). Study-wide context: Samples from collaborators originated in the United States, Italy and Spain and spanned both the acute and convalescent phases of COVID-19. The repertoires were made available in a free public database intended to serve as a resource for research on the immune response to SARS-CoV-2. The material from the prospective study consisted of cDNA or gDNA derived from T cells, B-cell-depleted T cells, or PBMCs. The samples were drawn from two sources: the first 160 participants of the ongoing ImmuneRACE study, and some 1,300 subjects contributed by 6 global collaborators. Nearly every sample came with metadata listing a de-identified subject ID, COVID-19 status, age in years and sex. Where available, HLA class I and class II types were taken from metadata supplied by the sample provider and were not determined by assay-based typing. Subjects who had been exposed to COVID-19, were actively infected with it, or had recovered from it provided the deeply sampled blood TCRbeta repertoires that made up the dataset. The paper's findings and limits, for the study overall: The amount of clinical and demographic metadata varied by source and participant and was provided uncurated.

Each collaborating institution followed its own protocols to collect whole blood in K2EDTA tubes. For TCRbeta analysis, collaborators shipped samples in one of three forms: frozen whole blood, isolated PBMCs, or DNA extracted from either of those sample types. The immunoSEQ Assay, a bias-controlled multiplex PCR, was used to amplify TCRbeta CDR3 regions from genomic DNA. Processing in the source paper ran as follows. The number of nucleated cells in each sample was estimated from the amplification of reference gene primers within the assay. To quantify the absolute abundance of each unique TCRbeta CDR3 rearrangement, sequence reads were collapsed and filtered. Productive Simpson clonality was computed per sample as the square root of Simpson's diversity index over productive rearrangements. TCRdb's version of the immuneACCESS table is confined to in-frame rearrangements and falls short of the full clone set. An unresolved V gene accounts for under half of the shortfall where checked; the remainder is of unknown origin. V, J and clone size are those of that table, while D and trimming were read from the DNA. In all, the sample holds roughly 180,000 clones, and around four fifths of those were seen once. The ten biggest clones cover under 5.5% of the sample.

To note about this clone: Its antigen remains unidentified. No much larger clone is present one base from it, and per-base qualities are unavailable.

CDR1 and CDR2 (GTSNPN, SVGIG) derive from the germline V gene (reference sequence). Its CDR3 holds 13 amino acids, cysteine through phenylalanine. Kept here is only the CDR3 DNA, which spans 39 bases and is read in frame from base 1. Trimming at the junction amounts to 8 bases on V and 4 bases on J, and the germline ends lie 17 bases apart. The origin of this receptor is a woman aged 30 to 39 with acute or convalescent COVID-19. The V and J segments used are TRBV30 and TRBJ1-1, with the identity of the D gene unclear. Sequences were obtained from peripheral blood. The CDR3 corresponds to CAATHTFGTEAFF. The base sequence is TGTGCCGCCACCCATACGTTCGGCACTGAAGCTTTCTTT. Joined to the reference TRBV30 and TRBJ1-1 proteins, this CDR3 gives the full variable domain: SQTIHQWPATLVQPVGSPLSLECTVEGTSNPNLYWYRQAAGRGLQLLFYSVGIGQISSEVPQNLSASRPQDRQFILSSKKLLLSDSGFYLCAATHTFGTEAFFGQGTRLTVV.